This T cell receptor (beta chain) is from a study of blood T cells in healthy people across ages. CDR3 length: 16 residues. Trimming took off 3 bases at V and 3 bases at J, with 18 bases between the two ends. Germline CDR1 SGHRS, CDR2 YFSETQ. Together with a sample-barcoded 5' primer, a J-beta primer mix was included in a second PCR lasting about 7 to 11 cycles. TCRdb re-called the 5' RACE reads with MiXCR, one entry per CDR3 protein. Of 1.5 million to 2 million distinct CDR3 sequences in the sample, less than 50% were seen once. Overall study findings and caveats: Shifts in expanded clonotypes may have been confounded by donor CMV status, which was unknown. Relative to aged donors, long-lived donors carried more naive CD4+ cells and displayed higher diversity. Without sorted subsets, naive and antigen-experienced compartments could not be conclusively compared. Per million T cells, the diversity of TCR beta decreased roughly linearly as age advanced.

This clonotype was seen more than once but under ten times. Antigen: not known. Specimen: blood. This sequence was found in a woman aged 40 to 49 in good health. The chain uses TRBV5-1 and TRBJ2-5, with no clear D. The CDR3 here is CASSSLVALSEETQYF. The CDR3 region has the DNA TGCGCCAGCAGCTCCCTCGTAGCCTTGAGCGAAGAGACCCAGTACTTC. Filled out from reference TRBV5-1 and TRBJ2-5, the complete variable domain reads KAGVTQTPRYLIKTRGQQVTLSCSPISGHRSVSWYQQTPGQGLQFLFEYFSETQRNKGNFPGRFSGRQFSNSRSEMNVSTLELGDSALYLCASSSLVALSEETQYFGPGTRLLVL.